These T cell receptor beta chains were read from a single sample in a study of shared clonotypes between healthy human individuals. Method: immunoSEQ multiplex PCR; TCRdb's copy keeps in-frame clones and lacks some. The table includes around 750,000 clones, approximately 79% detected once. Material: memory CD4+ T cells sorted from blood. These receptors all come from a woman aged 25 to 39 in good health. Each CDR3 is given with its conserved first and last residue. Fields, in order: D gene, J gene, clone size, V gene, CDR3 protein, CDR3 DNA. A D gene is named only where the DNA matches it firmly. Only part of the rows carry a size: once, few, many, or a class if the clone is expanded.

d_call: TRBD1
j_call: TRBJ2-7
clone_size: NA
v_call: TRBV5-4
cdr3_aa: CASSRSGGFYEQYF
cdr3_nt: TGTGCCAGCAGCCGCTCAGGGGGCTTCTACGAGCAGTACTTC

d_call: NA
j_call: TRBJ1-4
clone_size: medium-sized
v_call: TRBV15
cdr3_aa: CATSRGQGNEKLFF
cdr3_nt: TGTGCCACCAGCAGAGGGCAGGGTAATGAAAAACTGTTTTTT

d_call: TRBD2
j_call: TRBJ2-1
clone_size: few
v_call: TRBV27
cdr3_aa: CASSTSGGRVYNEQFF
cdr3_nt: TGTGCCAGCAGTACTAGCGGGGGGAGGGTTTACAATGAGCAGTTCTTC

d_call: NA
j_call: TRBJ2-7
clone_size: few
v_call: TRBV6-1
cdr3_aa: CASSERAGSSYEQYF
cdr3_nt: TGTGCCAGCAGTGAACGCGCCGGGAGTTCCTACGAGCAGTACTTC

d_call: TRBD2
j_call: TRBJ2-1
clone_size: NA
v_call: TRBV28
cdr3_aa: CASSFFSSGRHNEQFF
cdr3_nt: TGTGCCAGCAGTTTCTTCTCTAGCGGGCGACACAATGAGCAGTTCTTC

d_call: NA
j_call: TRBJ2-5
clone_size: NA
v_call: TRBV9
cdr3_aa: CASSVGGSVGETQYF
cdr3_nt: TGTGCCAGCAGCGTAGGCGGAAGCGTTGGAGAGACCCAGTACTTC

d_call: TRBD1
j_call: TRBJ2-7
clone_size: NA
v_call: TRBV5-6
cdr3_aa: CASSGTGSGQYF
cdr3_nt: TGTGCCAGCAGCGGGACAGGGTCGGGGCAGTACTTC

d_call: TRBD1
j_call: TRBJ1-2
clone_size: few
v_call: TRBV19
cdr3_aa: CASSISRGEGYTF
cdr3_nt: TGTGCCAGTAGTATATCCAGGGGGGAAGGCTACACCTTC

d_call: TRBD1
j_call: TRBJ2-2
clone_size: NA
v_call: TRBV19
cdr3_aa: CASTAGTANTGELFF
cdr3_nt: TGTGCCAGTACCGCCGGGACAGCGAACACCGGGGAGCTGTTTTTT

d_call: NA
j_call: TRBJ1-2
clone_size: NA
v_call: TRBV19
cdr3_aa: CASSIDRGNYGYTF
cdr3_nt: TGTGCCAGTAGTATAGATCGGGGGAACTATGGCTACACCTTC

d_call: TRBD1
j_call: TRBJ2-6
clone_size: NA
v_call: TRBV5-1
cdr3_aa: CASAPGTGHSGANVLTF
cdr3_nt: TGCGCCAGCGCCCCGGGGACAGGGCATTCTGGGGCCAACGTCCTGACTTTC

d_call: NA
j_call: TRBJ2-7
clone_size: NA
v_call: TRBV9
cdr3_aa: CASSAGQSSYEQYF
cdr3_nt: TGTGCCAGCAGCGCCGGACAGAGCTCCTACGAGCAGTACTTC

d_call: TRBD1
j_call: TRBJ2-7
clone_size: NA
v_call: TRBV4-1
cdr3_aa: CASSHPGTGSEQYF
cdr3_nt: TGCGCCAGCAGCCACCCCGGGACAGGGTCTGAGCAGTACTTC

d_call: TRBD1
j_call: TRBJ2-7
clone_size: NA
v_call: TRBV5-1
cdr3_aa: CASSLLEGGRYEQYF
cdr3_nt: TGCGCCAGCAGCTTGTTGGAAGGGGGCAGGTACGAGCAGTACTTC

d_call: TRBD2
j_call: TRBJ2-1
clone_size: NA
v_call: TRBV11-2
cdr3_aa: CASRQSSGRRLWNEQFF
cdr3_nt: TGTGCCAGCAGGCAATCTAGCGGGAGGAGGTTATGGAATGAGCAGTTCTTC

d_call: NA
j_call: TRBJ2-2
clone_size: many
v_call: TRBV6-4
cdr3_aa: CASSDSLETGELFF
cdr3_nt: TGTGCCAGCAGTGACTCTTTGGAAACCGGGGAGCTGTTTTTT

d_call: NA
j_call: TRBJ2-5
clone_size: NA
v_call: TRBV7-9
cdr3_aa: CASSPSASQETQYF
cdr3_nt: TGTGCCAGCAGCCCCTCAGCCAGCCAAGAGACCCAGTACTTC

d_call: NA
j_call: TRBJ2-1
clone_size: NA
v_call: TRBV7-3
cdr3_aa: CASSLNRDLNEQFF
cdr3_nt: TGTGCCAGCAGCTTAAACAGGGATCTCAATGAGCAGTTCTTC

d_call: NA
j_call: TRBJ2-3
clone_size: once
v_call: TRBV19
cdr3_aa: CASSTLSNTQYF
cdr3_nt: TGTGCCAGTAGTACTCTTTCCAATACGCAGTATTTT

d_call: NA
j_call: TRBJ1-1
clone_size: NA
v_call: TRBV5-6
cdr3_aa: CASSLRGTEAFF
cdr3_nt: TGTGCCAGCAGCCTGAGGGGAACCGAAGCTTTCTTT

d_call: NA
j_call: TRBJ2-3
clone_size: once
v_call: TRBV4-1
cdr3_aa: CASSQVGGTSTDTQYF
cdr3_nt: TGCGCCAGCAGCCAAGTGGGCGGGACTAGCACAGATACGCAGTATTTT

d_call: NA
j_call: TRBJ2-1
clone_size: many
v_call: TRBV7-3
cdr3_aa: CASSLDGPRNEQFF
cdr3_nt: TGTGCCAGCAGCTTAGACGGACCGCGGAATGAGCAGTTCTTC